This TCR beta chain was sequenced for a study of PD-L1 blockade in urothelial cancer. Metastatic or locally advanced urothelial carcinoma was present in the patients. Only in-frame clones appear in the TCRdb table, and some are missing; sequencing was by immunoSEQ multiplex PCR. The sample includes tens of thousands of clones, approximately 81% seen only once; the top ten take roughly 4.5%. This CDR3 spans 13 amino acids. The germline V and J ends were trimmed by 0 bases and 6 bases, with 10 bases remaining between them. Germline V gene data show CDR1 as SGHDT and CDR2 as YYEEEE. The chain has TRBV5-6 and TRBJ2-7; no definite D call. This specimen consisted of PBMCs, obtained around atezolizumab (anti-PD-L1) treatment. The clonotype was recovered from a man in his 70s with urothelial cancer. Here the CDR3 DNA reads TGTGCCAGCAGCTTGGGTCTCGGTGCCGAGCAGTACTTC. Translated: CASSLGLGAEQYF.